This T cell receptor beta chain was sequenced during a study of T cells in Graves' hyperthyroidism and ophthalmopathy. Across the whole study: Peripheral blood draws took place at initial diagnosis, ahead of any treatment.

RNA transcripts were the template for amplifying TCR beta CDR3 regions. First-round RT-PCR of the TCR CDR3 relied on the HTBI primer set. TCRdb reprocessed the multiplex PCR reads via MiXCR and lists one record per CDR3 protein. Found here are roughly 420,000 distinct CDR3 sequences, approximately 14% of them singletons; the top ten hold about 14%. Trimming took 4 bases from V and 3 from J, leaving 19 bases between them. Germline V gives CDR1 SGHRS, CDR2 YFSETQ. The CDR3 totals 16 residues. The gene calls are TRBV5-1 and TRBJ2-5; weak D call: TRBD2 (7 bases). Sequencing was carried out using blood. This TCR came from a woman aged 18-29 years with Graves' hyperthyroidism. The CDR3 DNA reads as TGCGCCAGCAGCGGGGAGGGACAACAGGGAAAAGAGACCCAGTACTTC. Its translation: CASSGEGQQGKETQYF. Full variable domain (rest looked up from reference TRBV5-1 and TRBJ2-5): KAGVTQTPRYLIKTRGQQVTLSCSPISGHRSVSWYQQTPGQGLQFLFEYFSETQRNKGNFPGRFSGRQFSNSRSEMNVSTLELGDSALYLCASSGEGQQGKETQYFGPGTRLLVL.